This TCR beta chain derives from a study of PD-L1 blockade in urothelial cancer. Germline V gives CDR1 SGHRS, CDR2 YFSETQ. J gave up 4 bases and V 2 bases, and 14 bases lay outside the gene matches. This CDR3 spans 18 amino acids. The table came from immunoSEQ multiplex PCR; TCRdb's copy has only in-frame clones and leaves some out. Of 70,000 to 95,000 clones in the sample, roughly 84% were seen once. Time point reported: pretreatment peripheral blood. This clonotype was sampled from a man aged 55 to 70 with urothelial cancer. Here the sequenced sample was PBMCs, taken around atezolizumab (anti-PD-L1) treatment. The gene calls are TRBV5-1 and TRBJ2-3, with 9 bases matching TRBD1. Here the CDR3 DNA reads TGCGCCAGCAGCTTTGAGCGGGACAGGGCCCTCCCGTCAGATACGCAGTATTTT. Translating gives CASSFERDRALPSDTQYF. Combining the CDR3 with reference TRBV5-1 and TRBJ2-3 gives the whole variable domain KAGVTQTPRYLIKTRGQQVTLSCSPISGHRSVSWYQQTPGQGLQFLFEYFSETQRNKGNFPGRFSGRQFSNSRSEMNVSTLELGDSALYLCASSFERDRALPSDTQYFGPGTRLTVL.